This section outlines one TCR beta chain sequence together with its context. As yet, its antigen is unknown. This sample was included in a study of cytomegalovirus exposure and HLA in healthy donors. Study results and limitations: Solely CMV serostatus was available to characterize immune exposure. It was taken for granted in presence/absence analyses that sequencing depth across donors was roughly uniform. TRBV6-2, TRBV6-3 and some other V segments were excluded as indistinguishable.

The PCR ran on 60 Vbeta and 13 Jbeta primers. As originally analysed: Per a later analysis, the number of unique TCR beta chains was around 80 million, of which about 11 million were shared. Generated by immunoSEQ multiplex PCR, the TCRdb table keeps only in-frame clones and is missing some. V and J calls and clone size are given by that table; D and trimming were obtained from the DNA. The sample records approximately 150,000 clones, over 75% being singletons. This CDR3 contains 16 residues. Unmatched junction bases numbered 7, after V lost 5 bases and J lost 0 bases. Looked up from germline, CDR1 is LNHDA and CDR2 is SQIVND (reference sequence).

This clonotype originated in a man aged 30 to 45 in good health and CMV-seropositive. The sample was PBMCs. The J gene is TRBJ2-3, the V gene TRBV19; TRBD2 matches 8 bases. This chain's CDR3 is CASSSRTSMSTDTQYF. The CDR3 DNA reads as TGTGCCAGTAGTTCCCGGACTAGCATGAGCACAGATACGCAGTATTTT.